This record looks at one TCR beta chain sequence and its context. Its antigen is undetermined. This entry belongs to a study of CD8+ T cells in alopecia areata. Overall study findings and caveats: During tofacitinib treatment, many expanded lesional clones remained in scalp and blood.

Treatment reported: oral pan-JAK inhibitor, 5-10 mg twice daily. Lesional scalp punch biopsies and peripheral blood came from alopecia areata patients. RNA extraction and reverse transcription yielded cDNA as sequencing template. The method was immunoSEQ multiplex PCR; TCRdb's version includes in-frame clones alone and lacks a portion of them. Here the sample spans 210,000 or so clones, approximately 72% being singletons. CDR1 and CDR2 from the germline V gene are LNHDA and SQIVND (reference sequence). The CDR3 consists of 15 residues. V lost 2 bases, J lost 3 bases, and 3 bases stayed unmatched. The TCR sequence derives from a human donor with alopecia areata. The genes are TRBV19 and TRBJ1-5; 8 nucleotides line up with TRBD1. The specimen comprised CD4+ T cells sorted from blood, sampled at week 44, from a patient treated with tofacitinib. CDR3 bases: TGTGCCAGTAGTATATTGGGACAGGACAATCAGCCCCAGCATTTT. Its protein is CASSILGQDNQPQHF.